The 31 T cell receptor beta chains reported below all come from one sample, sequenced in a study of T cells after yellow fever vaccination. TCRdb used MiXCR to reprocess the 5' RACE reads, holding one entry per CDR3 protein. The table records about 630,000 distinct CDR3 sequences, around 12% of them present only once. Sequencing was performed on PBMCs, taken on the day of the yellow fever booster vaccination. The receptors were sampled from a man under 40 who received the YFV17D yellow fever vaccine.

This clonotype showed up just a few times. In nucleotides, the CDR3 is TGCGCCAGCAGCCAAGATCCCATTGGGGATGCGCGTGAGACCCAGTACTTC. Protein product: CASSQDPIGDARETQYF. This chain connects TRBV4-1 to TRBJ2-5; D is unresolved. Trimming left V 0 bases short and J 5 bases short, with 19 bases between. The CDR3 has 17 amino acids. Germline V CDR1 and CDR2: MGHRA, YSYEKL.

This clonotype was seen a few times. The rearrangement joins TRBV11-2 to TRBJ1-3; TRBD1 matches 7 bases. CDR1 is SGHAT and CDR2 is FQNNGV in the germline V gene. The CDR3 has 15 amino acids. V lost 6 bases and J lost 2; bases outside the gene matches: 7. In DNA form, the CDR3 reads TGTGCCAGCAGAGGACAGGTTGGACCTGGAAACACCATATATTTT. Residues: CASRGQVGPGNTIYF. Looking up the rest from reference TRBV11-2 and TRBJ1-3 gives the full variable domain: EAGVAQSPRYKIIEKRQSVAFWCNPISGHATLYWYQQILGQGPKLLIQFQNNGVVDDSQLPKDRFSAERLKGVDSTLKIQPAKLEDSAVYLCASRGQVGPGNTIYFGEGSWLTVV.

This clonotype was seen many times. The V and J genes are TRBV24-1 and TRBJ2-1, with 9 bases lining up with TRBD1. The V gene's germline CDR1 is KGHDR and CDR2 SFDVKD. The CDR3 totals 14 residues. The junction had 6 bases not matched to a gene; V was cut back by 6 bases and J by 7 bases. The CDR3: CATSLQGAGNEQFF. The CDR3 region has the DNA TGTGCCACCAGTTTACAGGGGGCCGGGAATGAGCAGTTCTTC.

CDR3 amino acids: CASNTPGSSYEQYF. As DNA, the CDR3 is TGTGCCAGCAACACACCAGGGAGCTCCTACGAGCAGTACTTC. The rearrangement joins TRBV28 to TRBJ2-7; D tentatively reads TRBD1 or TRBD2 (5 bases each). Trimming took 7 bases from V and 0 from J, leaving 13 bases between them. The V gene's germline CDR1 is MDHEN and CDR2 SYDVKM. This CDR3 spans 14 amino acids.

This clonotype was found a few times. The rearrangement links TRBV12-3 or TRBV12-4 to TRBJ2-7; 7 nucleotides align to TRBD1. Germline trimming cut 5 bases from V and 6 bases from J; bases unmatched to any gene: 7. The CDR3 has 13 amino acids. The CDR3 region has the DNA TGTGCCAGCAGTCCGACAGGGAGCGGCGAGCAGTACTTC. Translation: CASSPTGSGEQYF.

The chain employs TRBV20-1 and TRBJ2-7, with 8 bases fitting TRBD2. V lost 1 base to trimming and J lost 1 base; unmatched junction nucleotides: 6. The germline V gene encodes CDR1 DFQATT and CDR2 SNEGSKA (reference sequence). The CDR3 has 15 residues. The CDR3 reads CSARGSGLVSYEQYF. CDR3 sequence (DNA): TGCAGTGCTAGAGGGTCGGGACTAGTTTCCTACGAGCAGTACTTC.

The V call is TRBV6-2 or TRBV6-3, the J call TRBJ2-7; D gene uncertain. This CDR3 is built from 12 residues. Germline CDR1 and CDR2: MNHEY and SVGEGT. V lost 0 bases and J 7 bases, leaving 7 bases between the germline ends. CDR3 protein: CASSYSILEQYF. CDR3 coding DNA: TGTGCCAGCAGTTACTCGATTCTTGAGCAGTACTTC.

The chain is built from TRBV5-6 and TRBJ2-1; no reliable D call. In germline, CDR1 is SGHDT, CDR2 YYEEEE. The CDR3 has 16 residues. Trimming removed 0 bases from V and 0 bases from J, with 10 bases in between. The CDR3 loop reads CASSLEKGSSYNEQFF. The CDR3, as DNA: TGTGCCAGCAGCTTGGAAAAGGGAAGCTCCTACAATGAGCAGTTCTTC.

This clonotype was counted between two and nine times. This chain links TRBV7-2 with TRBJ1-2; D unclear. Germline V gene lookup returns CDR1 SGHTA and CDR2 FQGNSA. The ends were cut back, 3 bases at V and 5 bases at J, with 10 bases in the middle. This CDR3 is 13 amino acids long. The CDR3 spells CASSLVREYGYTF. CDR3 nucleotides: TGTGCCAGCAGCTTGGTCAGAGAATATGGCTACACCTTC. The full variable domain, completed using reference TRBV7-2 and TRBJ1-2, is GAGVSQSPSNKVTEKGKDVELRCDPISGHTALYWYRQSLGQGLEFLIYFQGNSAPDKSGLPSDRFSAERTGGSVSTLTIQRTQQEDSAVYLCASSLVREYGYTFGSGTRLTVV.

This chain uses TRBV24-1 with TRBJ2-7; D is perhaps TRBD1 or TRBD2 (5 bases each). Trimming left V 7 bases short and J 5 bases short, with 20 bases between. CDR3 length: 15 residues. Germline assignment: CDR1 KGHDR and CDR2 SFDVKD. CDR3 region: CATREDSYRRDEQYF. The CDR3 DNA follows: TGTGCCACCAGAGAGGACTCCTACAGGCGGGACGAGCAGTACTTC.

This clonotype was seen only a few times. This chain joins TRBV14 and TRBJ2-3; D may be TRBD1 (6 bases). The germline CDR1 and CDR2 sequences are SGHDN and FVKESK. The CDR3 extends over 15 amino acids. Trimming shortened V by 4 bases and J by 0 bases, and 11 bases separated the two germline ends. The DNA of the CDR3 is TGTGCCAGCAGCCGAGGGACAACTAGCACAGATACGCAGTATTTT. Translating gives CASSRGTTSTDTQYF.

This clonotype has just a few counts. CDR3: CSVATTNTEAFF. In DNA form, the CDR3 reads TGCAGCGTTGCGACTACGAACACTGAAGCTTTCTTT. The rearrangement joins TRBV29-1 to TRBJ1-1; D is unresolved. Trimming stripped 4 bases from V and 1 base from J, with 7 bases between. The CDR3 covers 12 residues. Per the germline V gene, CDR1 is SQVTM and CDR2 is ANQGSEA.

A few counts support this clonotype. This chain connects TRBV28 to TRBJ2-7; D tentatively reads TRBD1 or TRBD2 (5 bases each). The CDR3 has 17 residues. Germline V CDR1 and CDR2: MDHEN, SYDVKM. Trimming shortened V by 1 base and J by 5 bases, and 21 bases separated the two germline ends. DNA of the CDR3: TGTGCCAGCAGTTTATTTCGTGGGACGGGGACGGGGCACGAGCAGTACTTC. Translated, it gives CASSLFRGTGTGHEQYF.

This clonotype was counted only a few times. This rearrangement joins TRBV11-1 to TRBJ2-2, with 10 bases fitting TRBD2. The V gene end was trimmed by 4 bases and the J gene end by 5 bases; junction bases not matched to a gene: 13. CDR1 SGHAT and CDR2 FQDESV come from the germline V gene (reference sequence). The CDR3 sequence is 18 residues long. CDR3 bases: TGTGCCAGCAGCTCCTCGCGGCTAGCGGGAGAAGGGACCGGGGAGCTGTTTTTT. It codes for CASSSSRLAGEGTGELFF.

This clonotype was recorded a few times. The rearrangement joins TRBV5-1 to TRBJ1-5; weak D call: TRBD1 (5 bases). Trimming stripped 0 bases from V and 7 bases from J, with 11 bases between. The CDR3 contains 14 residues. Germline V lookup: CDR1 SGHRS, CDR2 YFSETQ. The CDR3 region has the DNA TGCGCCAGCAGCTTGGGGGACCCACTCCAGCCCCAGCATTTT. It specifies CASSLGDPLQPQHF. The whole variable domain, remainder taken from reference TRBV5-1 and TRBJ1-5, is KAGVTQTPRYLIKTRGQQVTLSCSPISGHRSVSWYQQTPGQGLQFLFEYFSETQRNKGNFPGRFSGRQFSNSRSEMNVSTLELGDSALYLCASSLGDPLQPQHFGDGTRLSIL.

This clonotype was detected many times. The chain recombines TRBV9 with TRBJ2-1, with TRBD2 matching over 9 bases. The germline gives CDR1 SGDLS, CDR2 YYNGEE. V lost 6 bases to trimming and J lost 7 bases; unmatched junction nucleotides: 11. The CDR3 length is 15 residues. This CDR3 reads CASTGGLASSNEQFF. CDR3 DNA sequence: TGTGCCAGCACCGGAGGACTAGCGAGTTCAAATGAGCAGTTCTTC.

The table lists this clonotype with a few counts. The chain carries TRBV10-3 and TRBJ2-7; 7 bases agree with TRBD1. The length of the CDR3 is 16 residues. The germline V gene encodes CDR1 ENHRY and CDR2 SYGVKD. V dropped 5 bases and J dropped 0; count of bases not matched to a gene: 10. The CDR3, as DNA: TGTGCCATCAGTCTCTCGACAGGGACGAGCTCCTACGAGCAGTACTTC. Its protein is CAISLSTGTSSYEQYF.

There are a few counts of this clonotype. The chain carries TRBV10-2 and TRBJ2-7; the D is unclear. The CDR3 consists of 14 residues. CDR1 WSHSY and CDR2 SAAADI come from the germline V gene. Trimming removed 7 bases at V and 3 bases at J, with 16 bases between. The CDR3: CASNPNSPIYEQYF. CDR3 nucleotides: TGCGCCAGCAACCCAAATTCCCCAATCTACGAGCAGTACTTC.

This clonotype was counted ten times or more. CDR3 bases: TGTGCCAGCAGTCGACTAGCGGGAGCCCGGACCCCTTCTCTCGAGCAGTACTTC. It yields the protein CASSRLAGARTPSLEQYF. This chain uses TRBV6-2 or TRBV6-3 with TRBJ2-7; 12 positions agree with TRBD2. Trimming removed 5 bases from V and 6 bases from J; junction bases left unmatched: 17. The CDR3 is 18 amino acids. Germline CDR1 is MNHEY and CDR2 is SVGEGT.

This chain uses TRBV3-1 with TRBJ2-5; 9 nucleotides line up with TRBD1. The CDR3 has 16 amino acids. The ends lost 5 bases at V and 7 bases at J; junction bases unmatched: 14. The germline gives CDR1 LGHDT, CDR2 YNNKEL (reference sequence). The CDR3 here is CASSETGTGPVVTQYF. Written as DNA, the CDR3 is TGTGCCAGCAGCGAAACCGGGACAGGGCCAGTGGTGACCCAGTACTTC.

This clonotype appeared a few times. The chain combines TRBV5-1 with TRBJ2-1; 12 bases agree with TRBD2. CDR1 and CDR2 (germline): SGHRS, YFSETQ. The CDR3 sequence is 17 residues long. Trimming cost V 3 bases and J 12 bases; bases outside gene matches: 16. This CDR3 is CASSSKPSGRAQGGQFF. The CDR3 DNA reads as TGCGCCAGCAGCTCGAAGCCTAGCGGGAGGGCCCAAGGGGGGCAGTTCTTC. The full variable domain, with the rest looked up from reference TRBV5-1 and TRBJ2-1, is KAGVTQTPRYLIKTRGQQVTLSCSPISGHRSVSWYQQTPGQGLQFLFEYFSETQRNKGNFPGRFSGRQFSNSRSEMNVSTLELGDSALYLCASSSKPSGRAQGGQFFGPGTRLTVL.

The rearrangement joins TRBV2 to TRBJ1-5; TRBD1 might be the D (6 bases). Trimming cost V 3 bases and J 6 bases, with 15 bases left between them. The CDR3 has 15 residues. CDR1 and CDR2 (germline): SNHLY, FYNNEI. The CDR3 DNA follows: TGTGCCAGCAGTGATTTGGGGGGGGCGGGTCAGCCCCAGCATTTT. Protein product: CASSDLGGAGQPQHF.

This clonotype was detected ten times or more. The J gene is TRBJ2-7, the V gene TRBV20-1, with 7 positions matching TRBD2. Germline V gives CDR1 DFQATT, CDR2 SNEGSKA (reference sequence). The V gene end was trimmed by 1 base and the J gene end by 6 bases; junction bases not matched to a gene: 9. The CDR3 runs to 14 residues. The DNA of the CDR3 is TGCAGTGCTAGAGGGACTAGTGGTAGGGGCGAGCAGTACTTC. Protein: CSARGTSGRGEQYF.

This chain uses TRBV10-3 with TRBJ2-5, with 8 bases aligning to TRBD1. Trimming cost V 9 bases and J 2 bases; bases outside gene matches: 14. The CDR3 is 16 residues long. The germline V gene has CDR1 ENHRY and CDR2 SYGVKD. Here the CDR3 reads CAIGTGDGLGQETQYF. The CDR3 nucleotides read TGTGCCATAGGGACAGGAGATGGCTTAGGACAAGAGACCCAGTACTTC.

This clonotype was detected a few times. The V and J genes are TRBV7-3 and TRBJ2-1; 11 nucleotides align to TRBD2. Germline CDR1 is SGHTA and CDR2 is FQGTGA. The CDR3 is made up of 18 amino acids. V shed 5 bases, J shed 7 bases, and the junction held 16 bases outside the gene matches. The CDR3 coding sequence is TGTGCCAGCAGCCGAGTCACTACGGGACTAGCGGCACTTAATGAGCAGTTCTTC. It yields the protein CASSRVTTGLAALNEQFF.

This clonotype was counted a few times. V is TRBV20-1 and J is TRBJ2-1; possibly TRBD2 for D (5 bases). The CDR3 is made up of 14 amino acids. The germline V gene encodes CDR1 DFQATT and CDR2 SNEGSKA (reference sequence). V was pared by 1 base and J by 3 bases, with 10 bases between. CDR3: CSARASGDYNEQFF. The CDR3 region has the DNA TGCAGTGCTAGAGCAAGCGGAGACTACAATGAGCAGTTCTTC.

Here the CDR3 reads CARSSGSSDTQYF. The CDR3 DNA sequence: TGTGCCCGATCTAGCGGGAGCTCAGATACGCAGTATTTT. The chain couples TRBV30 to TRBJ2-3; 10 nucleotides agree with TRBD2. Trimming at V came to 8 bases and at J to 4 bases, leaving 6 bases not matched to a gene. The CDR3 has 13 residues. Germline V lookup: CDR1 GTSNPN, CDR2 SVGIG (reference sequence). The entire variable domain, with the rest obtained from reference TRBV30 and TRBJ2-3, is as follows: SQTIHQWPATLVQPVGSPLSLECTVEGTSNPNLYWYRQAAGRGLQLLFYSVGIGQISSEVPQNLSASRPQDRQFILSSKKLLLSDSGFYLCARSSGSSDTQYFGPGTRLTVL.

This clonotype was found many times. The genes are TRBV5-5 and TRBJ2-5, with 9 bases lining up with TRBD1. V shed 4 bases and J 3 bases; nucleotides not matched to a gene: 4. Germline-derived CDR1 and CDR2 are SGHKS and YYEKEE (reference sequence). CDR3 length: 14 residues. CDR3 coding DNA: TGTGCCAGCAGCCGCGGGACAGGGAAAGAGACCCAGTACTTC. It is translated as CASSRGTGKETQYF.

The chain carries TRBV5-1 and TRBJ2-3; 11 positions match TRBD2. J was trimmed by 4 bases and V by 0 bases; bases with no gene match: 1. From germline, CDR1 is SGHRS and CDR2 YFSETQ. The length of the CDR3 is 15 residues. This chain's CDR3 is CASSLGTSGPDTQYF. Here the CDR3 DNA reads TGCGCCAGCAGCTTGGGGACTAGCGGGCCAGATACGCAGTATTTT.

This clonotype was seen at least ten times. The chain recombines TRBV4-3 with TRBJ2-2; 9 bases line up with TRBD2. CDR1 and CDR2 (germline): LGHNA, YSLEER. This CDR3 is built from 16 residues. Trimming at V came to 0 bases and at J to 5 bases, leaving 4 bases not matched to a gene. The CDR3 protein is CASSQENAGGTGELFF. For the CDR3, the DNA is TGCGCCAGCAGCCAAGAGAACGCGGGAGGGACCGGGGAGCTGTTTTTT.

The CDR3 loop is CAISAAQALNTGELFF. CDR3 nucleotides: TGTGCCATCAGCGCCGCCCAGGCCTTGAACACCGGGGAGCTGTTTTTT. The chain recombines TRBV10-3 with TRBJ2-2; D uncertain. Trimming removed 6 bases from V and 1 base from J, with 15 bases in between. The CDR3 is made up of 16 amino acids. The V gene's germline CDR1 is ENHRY and CDR2 SYGVKD.